Shown below are 20 T cell receptor beta chains from a single sample sequenced in a study of patients and donors after allogeneic stem cell transplantation. TCRdb re-derived calls from the RT-PCR reads in MiXCR, one entry per CDR3 protein. The data show about 960,000 distinct CDR3 sequences, with roughly 18% seen just once and 5% to 6.5% held by the top ten. Sequenced material: blood, either unsorted or a sorted T cell fraction (not recorded which). All receptors derive from a human donor who was either an allogeneic HSCT recipient or a stem cell or donor lymphocyte infusion donor (not recorded which). It is not recorded whose cells these are; they may come from a transplant donor.

The chain employs TRBV19 and TRBJ2-4; D is possibly TRBD1 (5 bases). Germline loops: CDR1 LNHDA, CDR2 SQIVND (reference sequence). This CDR3 comprises 15 residues. The V gene lost 4 bases and the J gene lost 6 bases, with 16 bases spanning the gap. The CDR3 nucleotides are TGTGCCAGTAGTACCCCCCAGGGTTTCAGAAACATTCAGTACTTC. Translating it yields CASSTPQGFRNIQYF.

This clonotype has a handful of counts. The CDR3 bases are TGCGCCAGCAGCTTTGGGGACAACACCATATATTTT. Translation: CASSFGDNTIYF. The V gene is TRBV5-1, the J gene TRBJ1-3; D might be TRBD1 (5 bases). The germline V gene has CDR1 SGHRS and CDR2 YFSETQ. V was trimmed by 2 bases and J by 7 bases, leaving 7 bases between them. This CDR3 contains 12 residues.

V gene TRBV4-2 combines with J gene TRBJ2-2; possibly TRBD2 for D (7 bases). Germline CDR1 reads LGHNA; CDR2 reads YNFKEQ. Deletions cut 4 bases from V and 7 bases from J, with 22 bases between. This CDR3 spans 17 amino acids. CDR3 loop: CASSRQFGGGPFGELFF. CDR3 DNA sequence: TGTGCCAGCAGCCGCCAGTTTGGCGGGGGCCCTTTCGGGGAGCTGTTTTTT.

This clonotype was recorded a few times. The rearrangement joins TRBV7-3 to TRBJ2-5, with a tentative D call TRBD2 (5 bases). Germline CDR1 reads SGHTA; CDR2 reads FQGTGA. This CDR3 spans 12 amino acids. Trimming pared 7 bases from V and 9 bases from J, leaving 15 bases between. CDR3 in DNA: TGTGCCAGCAACCCCCGGGTGAGGGCCCAGTACTTC. Its translation: CASNPRVRAQYF. Filled out from reference TRBV7-3 and TRBJ2-5, the complete variable domain reads GAGVSQTPSNKVTEKGKYVELRCDPISGHTALYWYRQSLGQGPEFLIYFQGTGAADDSGLPNDRFFAVRPEGSVSTLKIQRTERGDSAVYLCASNPRVRAQYFGPGTRLLVL.

The chain joins TRBV29-1 to TRBJ1-1, with D maybe TRBD1 (6 bases). Per germline, CDR1 SQVTM and CDR2 ANQGSEA. The CDR3 contains 15 residues. The germline V and J ends were trimmed by 3 bases and 6 bases, with 20 bases remaining between them. CDR3 nucleotides: TGCAGCGTTGAGGGAAGGGGGGCACTGGGCGCTGAAGCTTTCTTT. Protein sequence: CSVEGRGALGAEAFF.

This clonotype was recorded a few times. The J gene is TRBJ2-7, the V gene TRBV6-2 or TRBV6-3; D uncertain. CDR1 is MNHEY and CDR2 is SVGEGT in the germline V gene. The CDR3 is 12 amino acids. Trimming removed 8 bases from V and 6 bases from J, with 14 bases in between. The CDR3 loop is CASAITSGEQYF. In DNA, the CDR3 is TGTGCCAGCGCCATCACTTCAGGCGAGCAGTACTTC.

This clonotype was counted ten times or more. This sequence joins TRBV5-1 and TRBJ2-3; D is possibly TRBD1 (6 bases). The CDR3 sequence is 14 residues long. V was shortened by 5 bases and J by 1 base, with 11 bases between the two germline ends. Germline loops: CDR1 SGHRS, CDR2 YFSETQ. CDR3 in amino acids: CASSGRGGTDTQYF. The CDR3 DNA follows: TGCGCCAGCAGTGGCAGGGGTGGCACAGATACGCAGTATTTT.

This clonotype occurred a few times. V usage is TRBV20-1 and J usage is TRBJ1-1; possibly TRBD1 for D (5 bases). This CDR3 has 16 amino acids. Germline V gene sequence: CDR1 DFQATT, CDR2 SNEGSKA (reference sequence). Trimming stripped 1 base from V and 4 bases from J, with 19 bases between. For the CDR3, the DNA is TGCAGTGCTAGAGGGCCGGACAAGCCTTGGATCACTGAAGCTTTCTTT. Residues: CSARGPDKPWITEAFF.

The chain carries TRBV7-2 and TRBJ2-7; the D gene is possibly TRBD2 (6 bases). The V gene lost 6 bases and the J gene lost 2 bases, with 17 bases spanning the gap. This CDR3 has 15 residues. CDR1 SGHTA and CDR2 FQGNSA come from the germline V gene. The CDR3 sequence is CASRPPGGSPYEQYF. As DNA, the CDR3 is TGTGCCAGCAGACCTCCCGGAGGGAGCCCCTACGAGCAGTACTTC.

This clonotype was seen a handful of times. The chain employs TRBV19 and TRBJ2-1, with 11 bases fitting TRBD2. From germline, CDR1 is LNHDA and CDR2 SQIVND (reference sequence). This CDR3 contains 15 residues. V shed 6 bases and J 7 bases; nucleotides not matched to a gene: 8. This CDR3 reads CASRILAGGMNEQFF. CDR3 DNA sequence: TGTGCCAGTAGGATTCTAGCGGGAGGCATGAATGAGCAGTTCTTC.

The gene calls are TRBV6-1 and TRBJ2-7; a possible D gene is TRBD2 (6 bases). Germline loops: CDR1 MNHNS, CDR2 SASEGT. V was cut by 10 bases and J by 2 bases, with 24 bases left in between. The CDR3 loop spans 16 amino acids. The DNA of the CDR3 is TGTGCCACTTTGACCGTCCGGGACTTGCGACCCTACGAGCAGTACTTC. Encoded protein: CATLTVRDLRPYEQYF.

This clonotype has just a few counts. V and J are TRBV25-1 and TRBJ2-5; no firm D call. Germline CDR1 and CDR2: MGHDK and SYGVNS. Trimming stripped 1 base from V and 4 bases from J, with 7 bases between. The CDR3 is 13 residues long. The CDR3 region has the DNA TGTGCCAGCAGTGAATTCCGAGGAGAGACCCAGTACTTC. This translates into CASSEFRGETQYF. Together with reference TRBV25-1 and TRBJ2-5, the CDR3 gives the full variable domain: EADIYQTPRYLVIGTGKKITLECSQTMGHDKMYWYQQDPGMELHLIHYSYGVNSTEKGDLSSESTVSRIRTEHFPLTLESARPSHTSQYLCASSEFRGETQYFGPGTRLLVL.

This clonotype occurred a few times. This chain connects TRBV20-1 to TRBJ2-1; perhaps TRBD2 as D (7 bases). The CDR3 sequence is 14 residues long. V was cut by 5 bases and J by 2 bases, with 13 bases left in between. Germline CDR1 DFQATT, CDR2 SNEGSKA (reference sequence). Here the CDR3 reads CSAPRGPTYNEQFF. CDR3 DNA sequence: TGCAGTGCTCCGCGGGGGCCTACCTACAATGAGCAGTTCTTC.

This clonotype was detected only a few times. The chain uses TRBV29-1 and TRBJ2-1, with D possibly being TRBD2 (6 bases). V dropped 2 bases and J dropped 14 bases, with 10 bases sitting between them. The germline V gene has CDR1 SQVTM and CDR2 ANQGSEA. The CDR3 totals 10 residues. As DNA, the CDR3 is TGCAGCGTTGAACAGGGAGGCGAGTTCTTC. Protein: CSVEQGGEFF.

The chain uses TRBV4-2 and TRBJ1-1; weak D call: TRBD1 (6 bases). Germline V gene sequence: CDR1 LGHNA, CDR2 YNFKEQ. The V end was cut by 2 bases, the J end by 2 bases, with 15 bases between. CDR3 length: 16 amino acids. Here the CDR3 DNA reads TGTGCCAGCAGCCAATTTGCCGGGACATCTAACACTGAAGCTTTCTTT. Protein product: CASSQFAGTSNTEAFF.

This clonotype was picked up a small number of times. The chain is built from TRBV7-8 and TRBJ2-7; the D gene is possibly TRBD1 (5 bases). The germline gives CDR1 SGHVS, CDR2 FQNEAQ. The CDR3 has 14 residues. V was shortened by 7 bases and J by 0 bases, with 13 bases between the two germline ends. The CDR3, as DNA: TGTGCCAGCACCGTTGCAGGGTTCTCCTACGAGCAGTACTTC. Protein product: CASTVAGFSYEQYF.

The V and J genes are TRBV3-1 and TRBJ2-7, with 7 positions matching TRBD2. This CDR3 contains 13 residues. V dropped 1 base and J dropped 7; count of bases not matched to a gene: 4. The germline V gene has CDR1 LGHDT and CDR2 YNNKEL (reference sequence). Written as DNA, the CDR3 is TGTGCCAGCAGCCAAGGGGGGGGAGTGGAGCAGTACTTC. The encoded protein is CASSQGGGVEQYF.

The V gene is TRBV20-1, the J gene TRBJ2-1; possibly TRBD2 for D (6 bases). The CDR3 runs to 13 residues. Germline lookup yields CDR1 DFQATT and CDR2 SNEGSKA (reference sequence). Trimming left V 2 bases short and J 7 bases short, with 12 bases between. The CDR3 spells CSARRAEGNEQFF. CDR3 coding DNA: TGCAGTGCTAGACGGGCGGAGGGGAATGAGCAGTTCTTC.

In its sample, this clonotype was seen many times. This chain uses TRBV5-1 with TRBJ1-1; the match to TRBD1 covers 7 bases. The V gene's germline CDR1 is SGHRS and CDR2 YFSETQ. The CDR3 totals 15 residues. J lost 1 base, V lost 3 bases, and 6 bases had no gene match. CDR3 region: CASSYWDSTNTEAFF. In nucleotides, the CDR3 is TGCGCCAGCAGCTATTGGGACAGTACGAACACTGAAGCTTTCTTT.

This chain connects TRBV29-1 to TRBJ2-1, with D unclear. The CDR3 covers 12 residues. V was pared by 5 bases and J by 6 bases, with 11 bases between. Germline assignment: CDR1 SQVTM and CDR2 ANQGSEA. The CDR3, as DNA: TGCAGCGTTCCGTTTGGACCCAATGAGCAGTTCTTC. Translation gives CSVPFGPNEQFF.